The entry below describes one T cell receptor (beta chain). With 5 bases removed from V and 1 base from J, the gap between germline ends came to 15 bases. This CDR3 is 16 amino acids long. Germline V gene data show CDR1 as LNHDA and CDR2 as SQIVND (reference sequence). The data are from a study of OX40 agonist ivuxolimab in advanced cancers. Study-level background: Hepatocellular carcinoma, melanoma, renal cell or head and neck cancer affected the dose-escalation patients.

Profiled with immunoSEQ multiplex PCR; TCRdb holds only in-frame clones, not every one. Here the sample spans roughly 65,000 clones, around four fifths being singletons. The sequence was obtained from an adult with an advanced solid tumor such as melanoma, head and neck, liver or kidney cancer. The rearrangement uses TRBV19 and TRBJ1-5; weak D call: TRBD1 (5 bases). Sequencing used CD4+ or CD8+ T cells sorted from blood, obtained in a trial of the OX40 agonist ivuxolimab. For the CDR3, the DNA is TGTGCCAGTAGTCCTGTCTGGGGGTCGAGCAATCAGCCCCAGCATTTT. It specifies CASSPVWGSSNQPQHF.